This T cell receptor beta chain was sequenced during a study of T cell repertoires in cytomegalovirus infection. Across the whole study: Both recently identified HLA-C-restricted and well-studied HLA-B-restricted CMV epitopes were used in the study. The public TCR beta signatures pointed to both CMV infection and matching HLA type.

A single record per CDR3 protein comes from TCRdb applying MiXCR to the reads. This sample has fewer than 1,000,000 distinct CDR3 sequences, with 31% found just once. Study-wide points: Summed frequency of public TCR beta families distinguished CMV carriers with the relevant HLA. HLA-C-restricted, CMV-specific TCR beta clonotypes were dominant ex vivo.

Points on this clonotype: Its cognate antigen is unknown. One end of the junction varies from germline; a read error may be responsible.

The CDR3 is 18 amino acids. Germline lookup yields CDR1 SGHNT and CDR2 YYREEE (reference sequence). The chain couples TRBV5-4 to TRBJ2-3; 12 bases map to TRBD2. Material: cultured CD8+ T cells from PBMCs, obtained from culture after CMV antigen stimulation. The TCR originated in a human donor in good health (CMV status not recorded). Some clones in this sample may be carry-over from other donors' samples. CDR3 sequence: CANSLDTSGGTYTDTQYF. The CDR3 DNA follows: TGTGCCAACAGCTTGGATACTAGCGGGGGGACCTACACAGATACGCAGTATTTT.